The 18 T cell receptor beta chains presented below share a single source sample, sequenced in a study of cytomegalovirus exposure and HLA in healthy donors (TCRdb year 2017). Libraries came from the immunoSEQ multiplex PCR assay. Sourced from immuneACCESS, this table was stored by TCRdb with only in-frame sequences that have V and J called. A share of the clones is absent; for the studies checked, an unresolved V gene accounts for under half, and the remainder has no known explanation. The sample table lists fewer than 150,000 clones, about nine tenths of them with a count of one. The ten largest make up approximately 1.5% of the sample. The sample was PBMCs. Receptor source: a man between 25 and 39 years old in good health and CMV-seronegative.

The CDR3 loop reads CASNPKGDSPREQYF. CDR3 in DNA: TGTGCCAGCAACCCAAAGGGGGATTCTCCCCGCGAGCAGTACTTC. This sequence joins TRBV6-5 and TRBJ2-7, with a tentative D call TRBD1 (6 bases). Per germline, CDR1 MNHEY and CDR2 SVGAGI. The CDR3 totals 15 residues. V was pared by 7 bases and J by 6 bases, with 22 bases between.

This clone was seen only a few times. This chain connects TRBV9 to TRBJ2-1; a weak D match, TRBD2 (6 bases). The germline V gene has CDR1 SGDLS and CDR2 YYNGEE. V shed 2 bases and J shed 0 bases, with 6 bases lying between them. This CDR3 has 14 amino acids. CDR3 nucleotides: TGTGCCAGCAGCGTCGGGAGCTCCTACAATGAGCAGTTCTTC. Its protein is CASSVGSSYNEQFF.

The V call is TRBV18, the J call TRBJ2-4; the D gene is possibly TRBD1 (5 bases). Per germline, CDR1 KGHSH and CDR2 LQKENI. Trimming removed 1 base from V and 8 bases from J, with 12 bases in between. The CDR3 is 14 amino acids. CDR3: CASSPLLSRDIQYF. The CDR3 DNA reads as TGTGCCAGCTCACCACTCTTGTCCAGGGACATTCAGTACTTC.

This clone was seen only once. V usage is TRBV6-4 and J usage is TRBJ2-1, with D maybe TRBD2 (6 bases). The V and J ends lost 7 bases and 10 bases respectively, with 14 bases between them. This CDR3 contains 12 residues. From germline, CDR1 is MRHNA and CDR2 SNTAGT. This CDR3 is CASNLVLAEQFF. CDR3 in DNA: TGTGCCAGCAACCTCGTTCTAGCGGAGCAGTTCTTC.

CDR3 sequence reads: CASSPGTVPYEQYF. The CDR3 DNA sequence: TGTGCCAGCAGCCCTGGGACAGTTCCCTACGAGCAGTACTTC. This chain links TRBV11-2 with TRBJ2-7; TRBD1 agrees at 7 bases. J gave up 2 bases and V 5 bases, and 6 bases lay outside the gene matches. The CDR3 is 14 residues long. Germline V gene sequence: CDR1 SGHAT, CDR2 FQNNGV.

The rearrangement links TRBV27 to TRBJ1-1; the D gene is possibly TRBD1 (5 bases). CDR3 length equals 13 residues. Germline CDR1 and CDR2: MNHEY and SMNVEV (reference sequence). V lost 11 bases and J lost 1, with 14 bases in between. As DNA, the CDR3 is TGTGCCTCCAAGTGGGGGGGGAACACTGAAGCTTTCTTT. Amino acids: CASKWGGNTEAFF.

The chain couples TRBV29-1 to TRBJ2-7; D is undetermined. The V end lost 4 bases, the J end lost 0 bases, and 13 bases lay between the germline ends. There are 14 residues in the CDR3. The germline gives CDR1 SQVTM, CDR2 ANQGSEA. CDR3 amino acids: CSVVVSTSSYEQYF. In DNA form, the CDR3 reads TGCAGCGTTGTTGTCTCCACGAGCTCCTACGAGCAGTACTTC.

The chain couples TRBV30 to TRBJ1-1; TRBD1 is a possible D gene (6 bases). V gave up 2 bases and J gave up 8 bases, with 18 bases separating them. This CDR3 contains 14 residues. Looked up from germline, CDR1 is GTSNPN and CDR2 is SVGIG (reference sequence). CDR3 nucleotides: TGTGCCTGGAGTAGAGGGGACAACGCCCAAGAAGCTTTCTTT. Its protein product is CAWSRGDNAQEAFF.

The chain couples TRBV21-1 to TRBJ2-3; the table's D call, TRBD2, was not checked against the DNA. TRBV21-1 is deemed a pseudogene. The CDR3 covers 15 residues. The CDR3 reads CATMRLLTSTDTQYF. In DNA form, the CDR3 reads TGTGCCACCATGCGACTCTTAACTAGCACAGATACGCAGTATTTT.

The chain links TRBV6-5 to TRBJ2-2; 8 bases fit TRBD1. The germline V gene has CDR1 MNHEY and CDR2 SVGAGI. The CDR3 covers 15 residues. V dropped 6 bases and J dropped 4; count of bases not matched to a gene: 7. The CDR3 nucleotides read TGTGCCAGCAGCCTCTGGGGACAGGCCACCGGGGAGCTGTTTTTT. Its protein is CASSLWGQATGELFF.

The V gene is TRBV18, the J gene TRBJ2-7, with a possible D match to TRBD2 (6 bases). This CDR3 has 14 amino acids. The germline gives CDR1 KGHSH, CDR2 LQKENI. Deletions cut 1 base from V and 1 base from J, with 8 bases between. For the CDR3, the DNA is TGTGCCAGCTCACCACAGGGGACTTCCTACGAGCAGTACTTC. This sequence encodes CASSPQGTSYEQYF.

V is TRBV6-1 and J is TRBJ2-7; TRBD1 matches 7 bases. The junction had 10 bases not matched to a gene; V was cut back by 7 bases and J by 4 bases. The CDR3 spans 14 residues. Germline V CDR1 and CDR2: MNHNS, SASEGT. This CDR3 reads CASNSGTAAYEQYF. The CDR3, as DNA: TGTGCCAGCAATTCCGGGACAGCCGCATACGAGCAGTACTTC.

The rearrangement joins TRBV27 to TRBJ2-7; TRBD1 might be the D (5 bases). From germline, CDR1 is MNHEY and CDR2 SMNVEV (reference sequence). The length of the CDR3 is 13 residues. V was cut by 6 bases and J by 2 bases, with 11 bases left in between. The CDR3 protein is CASRGLETYEQYF. The DNA of the CDR3 is TGTGCCAGCAGGGGGCTAGAGACCTACGAGCAGTACTTC.

The rearrangement joins TRBV5-1 to TRBJ2-5; D unclear. Trimming took off 3 bases at V and 3 bases at J, with 21 bases between the two ends. Per germline, CDR1 SGHRS and CDR2 YFSETQ. The CDR3 has 17 amino acids. CDR3 region: CASSSDTTVTLKETQYF. CDR3 nucleotide sequence: TGCGCCAGCAGCTCGGATACTACCGTAACACTTAAAGAGACCCAGTACTTC.

This chain connects TRBV6-5 to TRBJ2-7, with 8 bases fitting TRBD2. The V gene's germline CDR1 is MNHEY and CDR2 SVGAGI. The CDR3 length is 14 residues. V trimming: 6 bases; J trimming: 4 bases; junction bases outside the gene matches: 8. CDR3 amino acids: CASSLPGLVYEQYF. DNA of the CDR3: TGTGCCAGCAGCCTCCCGGGACTAGTTTACGAGCAGTACTTC.

V usage is TRBV18 and J usage is TRBJ1-3; unclear D gene. Germline-derived CDR1 and CDR2 are KGHSH and LQKENI. This CDR3 contains 13 residues. Trimming cost V 2 bases and J 8 bases, with 10 bases left between them. CDR3 coding DNA: TGTGCCAGCTCACCAAACCCAACACACACCATATATTTT. It yields the protein CASSPNPTHTIYF.

The gene calls are TRBV6-6 and TRBJ2-7; 9 bases map to TRBD2. Trimming cost V 4 bases and J 0 bases; bases outside gene matches: 1. Germline values: CDR1 MNHNY, CDR2 SVGAGI (reference sequence). The CDR3 has 14 amino acids. In DNA form, the CDR3 reads TGTGCCAGCAGTTTTAGCGGGAGCTCCTACGAGCAGTACTTC. Translation: CASSFSGSSYEQYF.

The chain has TRBV30 and TRBJ1-2, with a weak D call TRBD1 (6 bases). The V and J ends lost 3 bases and 0 bases respectively, with 14 bases between them. The CDR3 totals 15 residues. Germline V gives CDR1 GTSNPN, CDR2 SVGIG (reference sequence). In DNA, the CDR3 is TGTGCCTGGAGCCAATGGACAGCGACTAACTATGGCTACACCTTC. The encoded protein is CAWSQWTATNYGYTF.